This is a list of T cell receptor beta chains from one sample in a study of T cells in Graves' hyperthyroidism and ophthalmopathy. A single record per CDR3 protein comes from TCRdb applying MiXCR to the multiplex PCR reads. The data contain roughly 170,000 distinct CDR3 sequences, less than 10% of them singletons. Sequencing was carried out using blood. The receptors were sampled from a woman aged 18-29 years with Graves' hyperthyroidism that later progressed to Graves' ophthalmopathy. Both conserved end residues are part of each CDR3.

V,J,CDR3
TRBV29-1,TRBJ2-1,CSVDAFTSGGSYNEQFF
TRBV27,TRBJ1-6,CASSLPGAVNSPLHF
TRBV2,TRBJ1-1,CASNREQGNTEAFF
TRBV29-1,TRBJ1-3,CSVVGNTIYF
TRBV27,TRBJ2-3,CASSFGDRGSDTQYF
TRBV11-2,TRBJ2-2,CASSFLENTGELFF
TRBV29-1,TRBJ2-1,CSVDGQSSYNEQFF
TRBV2,TRBJ1-2,CASKQGASNYGYTF
TRBV7-9,TRBJ1-6,CASSADRDSPLHF
TRBV19,TRBJ2-7,CASSIGGARGLSSYEQYF
TRBV20-1,TRBJ2-7,CSASGTGGAGEQYF
TRBV18,TRBJ1-1,CASSATGTLSGPEAFF
TRBV15,TRBJ2-7,CATSRDASYEQYF
TRBV20-1,TRBJ2-3,CSARDSSRTDTQYF
TRBV4-2,TRBJ1-1,CASSQGMTGPTEAFF
TRBV14,TRBJ2-3,CASSHPLAATQYF
TRBV7-9,TRBJ1-1,CASSPGQGENTEAFF
TRBV28,TRBJ2-3,CASIPTFAGGGAYLADTQYF
TRBV4-2,TRBJ1-1,CASNRGGAEPHTEAFF
TRBV20-1,TRBJ1-1,CSARDDSQNTEAFF
TRBV10-3,TRBJ2-5,CAISESIGGSRETQYF
TRBV6-9,TRBJ1-1,CASSYGGRYTEAFF
TRBV10-3,TRBJ1-2,CAISGIGDSYGYTF
TRBV5-5,TRBJ1-1,CASSLDGRGGFGAFF
TRBV11-1,TRBJ1-1,CASSYDLNTEAFF
TRBV6-1,TRBJ1-3,CASSATGDRVDGNTIYF
TRBV9,TRBJ2-2,CASSVGTGNTGELFF
TRBV9,TRBJ2-1,CASSLGTGPGRFKFF
TRBV6-1,TRBJ1-2,CASGAGGGYTF
TRBV19,TRBJ1-3,CASSIGQDSGNTIYF
TRBV30,TRBJ1-1,CAWRTPGNTEAFF
TRBV7-9,TRBJ2-7,CASSGGALGVAVSSYEQYF
TRBV27,TRBJ2-7,CASSFTLGTGGEQYF
TRBV28,TRBJ2-7,CASQDLPYEQYF
TRBV2,TRBJ2-5,CASSGLAGGGIETQYF
TRBV29-1,TRBJ1-3,CSVELGSSGNTIYF
TRBV20-1,TRBJ2-3,CSARPPGLAGADTQYF
TRBV6-5,TRBJ2-5,CASSYGLAGGPQETQYF
TRBV28,TRBJ1-1,CASSVSSVTEAFF
TRBV16,TRBJ1-1,CASSQGGSEAFF
TRBV2,TRBJ1-5,CASTLRDGYQPQHF
TRBV24-1,TRBJ2-3,CATSSSGAGASSTDTQYF
TRBV6-6,TRBJ2-2,CASSYSQGRVELFF
TRBV4-1,TRBJ2-5,CASSPTASGVGETQYF
TRBV20-1,TRBJ2-7,CSARENGAGGEQYF
TRBV27,TRBJ1-6,CASSWTGNDSPLHF
TRBV5-1,TRBJ2-7,CASSLLGYHEQYF
TRBV28,TRBJ2-7,CASSFYLGLAGTSYEQYF
TRBV2,TRBJ1-2,CASSEGDSPYLYGYTF
TRBV10-2,TRBJ2-7,CASSEEREVSYEQYF
TRBV4-1,TRBJ1-4,CASSLRQGQFEKLFF
TRBV24-1,TRBJ2-2,CATLGSGTGELFF
TRBV7-9,TRBJ2-7,CASSPLTVEQYF
TRBV9,TRBJ1-2,CASSVDRAGYGYTF
TRBV2,TRBJ1-1,CANNRPNTEAFF
TRBV10-3,TRBJ1-3,CAGGKSSSSGNTIYF
TRBV5-4,TRBJ2-1,CASSLLLGREQFF
TRBV7-9,TRBJ2-1,CASSSPLDRGSSGAYNEQFF